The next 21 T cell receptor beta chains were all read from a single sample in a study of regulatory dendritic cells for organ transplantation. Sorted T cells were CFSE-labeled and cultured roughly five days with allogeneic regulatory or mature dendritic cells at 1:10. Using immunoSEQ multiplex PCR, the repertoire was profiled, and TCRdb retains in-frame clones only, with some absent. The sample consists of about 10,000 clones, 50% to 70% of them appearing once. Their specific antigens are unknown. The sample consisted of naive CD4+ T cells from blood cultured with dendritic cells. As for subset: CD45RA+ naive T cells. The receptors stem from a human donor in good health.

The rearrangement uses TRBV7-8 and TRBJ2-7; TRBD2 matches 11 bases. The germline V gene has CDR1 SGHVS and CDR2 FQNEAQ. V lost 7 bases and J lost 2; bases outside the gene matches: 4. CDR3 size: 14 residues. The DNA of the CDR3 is TGTGCCAGCAAAGCTAGCGGGGGGCCCTACGAGCAGTACTTC. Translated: CASKASGGPYEQYF.

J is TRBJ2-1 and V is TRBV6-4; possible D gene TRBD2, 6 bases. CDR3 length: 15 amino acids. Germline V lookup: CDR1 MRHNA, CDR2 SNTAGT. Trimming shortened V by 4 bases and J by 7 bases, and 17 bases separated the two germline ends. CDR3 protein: CASSGSGGPRNEQFF. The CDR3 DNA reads TGTGCCAGCAGTGGGTCCGGGGGACCTAGGAATGAGCAGTTCTTC.

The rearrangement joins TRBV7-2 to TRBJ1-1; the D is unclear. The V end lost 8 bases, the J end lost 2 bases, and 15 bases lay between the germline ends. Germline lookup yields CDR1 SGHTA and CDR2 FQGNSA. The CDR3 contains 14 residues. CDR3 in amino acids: CASVPQRENTEAFF. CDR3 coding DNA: TGTGCCAGCGTACCCCAACGAGAAAACACTGAAGCTTTCTTT.

Written as DNA, the CDR3 is TGTGCCAGCAGCTTCCCTTCTGGGGCCAACGTCCTGACTTTC. Translated: CASSFPSGANVLTF. This rearrangement joins TRBV5-4 to TRBJ2-6; D gene uncertain. Germline CDR1 is SGHNT and CDR2 is YYREEE (reference sequence). This CDR3 has 14 residues. Trimming shortened V by 2 bases and J by 1 base, and 4 bases separated the two germline ends.

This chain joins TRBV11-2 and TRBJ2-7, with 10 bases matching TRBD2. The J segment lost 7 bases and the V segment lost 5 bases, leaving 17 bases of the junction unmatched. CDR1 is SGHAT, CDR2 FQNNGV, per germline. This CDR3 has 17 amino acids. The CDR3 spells CASSHLPERGGRREQYF. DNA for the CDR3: TGTGCCAGCAGCCACCTCCCGGAGCGGGGGGGCCGACGGGAGCAGTACTTC.

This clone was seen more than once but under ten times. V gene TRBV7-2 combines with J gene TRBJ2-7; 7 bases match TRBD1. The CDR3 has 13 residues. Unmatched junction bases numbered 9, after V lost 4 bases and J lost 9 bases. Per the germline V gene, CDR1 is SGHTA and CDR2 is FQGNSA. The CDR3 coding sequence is TGTGCCAGCAGCTCCGGGACAGATCGCGGGCAGTACTTC. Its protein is CASSSGTDRGQYF.

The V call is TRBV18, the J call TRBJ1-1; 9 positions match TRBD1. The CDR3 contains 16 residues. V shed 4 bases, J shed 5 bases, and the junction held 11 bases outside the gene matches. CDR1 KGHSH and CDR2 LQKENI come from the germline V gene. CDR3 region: CASSRSLQGAETEAFF. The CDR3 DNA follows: TGTGCCAGCTCACGTTCTCTACAGGGGGCCGAGACTGAAGCTTTCTTT.

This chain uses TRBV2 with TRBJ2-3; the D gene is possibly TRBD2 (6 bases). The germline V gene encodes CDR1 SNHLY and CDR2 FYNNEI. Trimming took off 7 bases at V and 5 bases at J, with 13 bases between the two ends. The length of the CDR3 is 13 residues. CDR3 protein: CASTGTFKDTQYF. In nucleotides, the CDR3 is TGTGCCAGCACCGGGACTTTTAAAGATACGCAGTATTTT. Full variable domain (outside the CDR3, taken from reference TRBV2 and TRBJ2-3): EPEVTQTPSHQVTQMGQEVILRCVPISNHLYFYWYRQILGQKVEFLVSFYNNEISEKSEIFDDQFSVERPDGSNFTLKIRSTKLEDSAMYFCASTGTFKDTQYFGPGTRLTVL.

CDR3 in amino acids: CASSTTGAGNTEAFF. The CDR3 DNA is TGTGCCAGCAGTACCACAGGGGCGGGGAACACTGAAGCTTTCTTT. The chain employs TRBV6-5 and TRBJ1-1; 7 positions match TRBD1. Germline V gene sequence: CDR1 MNHEY, CDR2 SVGAGI. The junction had 7 bases not matched to a gene; V was cut back by 5 bases and J by 1 base. This CDR3 is built from 15 residues.

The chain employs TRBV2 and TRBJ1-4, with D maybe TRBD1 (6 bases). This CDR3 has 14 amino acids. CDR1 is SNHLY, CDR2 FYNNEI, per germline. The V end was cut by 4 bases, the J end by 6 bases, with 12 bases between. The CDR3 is CASSVGGPYEKLFF. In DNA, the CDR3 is TGTGCCAGCAGTGTGGGGGGGCCGTATGAAAAACTGTTTTTT.

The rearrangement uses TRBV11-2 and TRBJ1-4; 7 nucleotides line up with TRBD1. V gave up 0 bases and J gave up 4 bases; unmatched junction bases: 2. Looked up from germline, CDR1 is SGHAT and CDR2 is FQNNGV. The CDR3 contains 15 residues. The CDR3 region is CASSLEGGHNEKLFF. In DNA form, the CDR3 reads TGTGCCAGCAGCTTAGAAGGGGGCCATAATGAAAAACTGTTTTTT.

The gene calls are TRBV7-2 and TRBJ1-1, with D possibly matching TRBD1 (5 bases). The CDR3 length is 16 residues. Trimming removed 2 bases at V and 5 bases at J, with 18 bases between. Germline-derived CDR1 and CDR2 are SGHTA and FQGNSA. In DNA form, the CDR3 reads TGTGCCAGCAGCTTATTCGCGGGGGGAGGAGTTACTGAAGCTTTCTTT. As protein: CASSLFAGGGVTEAFF.

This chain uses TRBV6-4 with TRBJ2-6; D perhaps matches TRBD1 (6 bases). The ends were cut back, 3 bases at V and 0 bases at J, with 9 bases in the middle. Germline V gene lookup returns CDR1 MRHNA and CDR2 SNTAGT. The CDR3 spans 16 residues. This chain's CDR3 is CASSEGTLSGANVLTF. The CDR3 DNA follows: TGTGCCAGCAGTGAAGGGACACTCTCTGGGGCCAACGTCCTGACTTTC.

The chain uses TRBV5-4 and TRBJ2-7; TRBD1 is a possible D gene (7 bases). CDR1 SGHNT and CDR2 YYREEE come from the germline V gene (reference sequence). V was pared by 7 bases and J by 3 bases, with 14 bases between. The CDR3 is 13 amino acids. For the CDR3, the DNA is TGTGCCAGCGGAGGGCCAGGGGGCTACGAGCAGTACTTC. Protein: CASGGPGGYEQYF.

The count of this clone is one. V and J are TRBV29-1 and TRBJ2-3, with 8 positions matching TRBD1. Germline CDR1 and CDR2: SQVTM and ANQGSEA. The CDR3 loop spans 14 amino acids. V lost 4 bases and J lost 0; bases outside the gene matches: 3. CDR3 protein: CSVGRTGSTDTQYF. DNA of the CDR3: TGCAGCGTTGGCAGGACAGGGAGCACAGATACGCAGTATTTT.

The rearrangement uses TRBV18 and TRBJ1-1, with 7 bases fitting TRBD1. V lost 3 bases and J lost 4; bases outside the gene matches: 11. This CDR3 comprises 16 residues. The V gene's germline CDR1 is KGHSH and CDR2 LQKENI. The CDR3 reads CASSPGTATRSTEAFF. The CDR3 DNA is TGTGCCAGCTCACCTGGGACAGCCACCAGGAGCACTGAAGCTTTCTTT.

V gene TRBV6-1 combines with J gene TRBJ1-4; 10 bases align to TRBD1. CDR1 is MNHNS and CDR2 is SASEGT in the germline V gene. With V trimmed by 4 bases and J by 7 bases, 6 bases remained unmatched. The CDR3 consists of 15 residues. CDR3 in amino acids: CASSARDRGAEKLFF. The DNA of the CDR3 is TGTGCCAGCAGTGCCCGGGACAGGGGCGCTGAAAAACTGTTTTTT.

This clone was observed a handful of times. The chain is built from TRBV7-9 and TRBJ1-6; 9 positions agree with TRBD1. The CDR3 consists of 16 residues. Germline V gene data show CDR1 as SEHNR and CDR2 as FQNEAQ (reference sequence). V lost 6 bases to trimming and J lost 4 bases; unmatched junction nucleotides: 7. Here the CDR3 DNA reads TGTGCCAGCAGTCGACAGGGGGGGATATATAATTCACCCCTCCACTTT. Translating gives CASSRQGGIYNSPLHF.

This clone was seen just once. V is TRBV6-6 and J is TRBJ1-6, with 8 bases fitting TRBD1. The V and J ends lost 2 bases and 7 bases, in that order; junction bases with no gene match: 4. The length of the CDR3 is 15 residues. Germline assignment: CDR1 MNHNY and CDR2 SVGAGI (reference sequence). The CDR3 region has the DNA TGTGCCAGCAGTTACGGGACAGGTAAGAATTCACCCCTCCACTTT. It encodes CASSYGTGKNSPLHF.

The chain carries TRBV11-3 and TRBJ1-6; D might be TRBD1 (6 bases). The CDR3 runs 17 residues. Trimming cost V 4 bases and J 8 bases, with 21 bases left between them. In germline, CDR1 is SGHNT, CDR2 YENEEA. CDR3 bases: TGTGCCAGCAGCTCTCGCCGCCGACAGGATCCTTATTCACCCCTCCACTTT. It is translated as CASSSRRRQDPYSPLHF. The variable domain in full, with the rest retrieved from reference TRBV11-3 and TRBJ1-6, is EAGVVQSPRYKIIEKKQPVAFWCNPISGHNTLYWYLQNLGQGPELLIRYENEEAVDDSQLPKDRFSAERLKGVDSTLKIQPAELGDSAVYLCASSSRRRQDPYSPLHFGNGTRLTVT.

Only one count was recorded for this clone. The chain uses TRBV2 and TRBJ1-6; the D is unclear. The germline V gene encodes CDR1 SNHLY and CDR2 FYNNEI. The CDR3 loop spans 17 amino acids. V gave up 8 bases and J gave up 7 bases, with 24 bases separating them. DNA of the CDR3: TGTGCCAGCGCAAGCCAAAGCGGACTCCAACGAAATTCACCCCTCCACTTT. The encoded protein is CASASQSGLQRNSPLHF.